Presented here are 9 T cell receptor beta chains from one specimen sequenced in a study of blood T cells in healthy people across ages. For the second PCR, which ran for 7 to 11 cycles, a sample-barcoded 5' primer and a J-beta primer mix were used. One entry per CDR3 protein results from TCRdb running MiXCR on the 5' RACE reads. The data contain about 640,000 distinct CDR3 sequences, 58% of them singletons. The sequenced material came from blood. The receptors derive from a man in his 60s in good health.

The CDR3 DNA is TGTGCCAGCAGCCAAAACCAGGGGCAAGAGACCCAGTACTTC. Its protein product is CASSQNQGQETQYF. V usage is TRBV3-1 and J usage is TRBJ2-5; D possibly corresponds to TRBD1 (6 bases). Trimming took off 2 bases at V and 2 bases at J, with 9 bases between the two ends. Per the germline V gene, CDR1 is LGHDT and CDR2 is YNNKEL (reference sequence). CDR3 length equals 14 residues.

This clonotype was counted between two and nine times. V gene TRBV29-1 combines with J gene TRBJ2-1; D is ambiguous. CDR3 length: 11 amino acids. Trimming shortened V by 4 bases and J by 7 bases, and 8 bases separated the two germline ends. CDR1 and CDR2 from the germline V gene are SQVTM and ANQGSEA. For the CDR3, the DNA is TGCAGCGTTGGTGAGGTAAATGAGCAGTTCTTC. It encodes CSVGEVNEQFF.

The J gene is TRBJ2-1, the V gene TRBV10-1, with unresolved D. V lost 2 bases and J lost 10, with 12 bases in between. Looked up from germline, CDR1 is WNHNN and CDR2 is SYGVQD (reference sequence). CDR3 length: 13 amino acids. The CDR3 DNA follows: TGCGCCAGCAGTGAGCAAATAGCTTCGGAGCAGTTCTTC. Translation gives CASSEQIASEQFF.

The CDR3 DNA reads as TGTGCCAGCAGCGTCGGGGGGACAGGGAACACTGAAGCTTTCTTT. Encoded protein: CASSVGGTGNTEAFF. This sequence joins TRBV9 and TRBJ1-1, with 8 bases matching TRBD1. The V gene's germline CDR1 is SGDLS and CDR2 YYNGEE. This CDR3 contains 15 residues. J lost 1 base, V lost 2 bases, and 4 bases had no gene match.

This clonotype was detected only a few times. J is TRBJ2-5 and V is TRBV10-2; D is undetermined. Per the germline V gene, CDR1 is WSHSY and CDR2 is SAAADI. The CDR3 is 14 residues long. The V end lost 4 bases, the J end lost 4 bases, and 13 bases lay between the germline ends. CDR3 bases: TGCGCCAGCAGTGTGGGGTTTTTGGGAGAGACCCAGTACTTC. This codes for CASSVGFLGETQYF.

The chain links TRBV5-1 to TRBJ1-1, with D possibly being TRBD1 (6 bases). V was clipped by 7 bases and J by 5 bases, with 21 bases between them. Germline CDR1 SGHRS, CDR2 YFSETQ. The CDR3 runs to 15 residues. The CDR3 nucleotides are TGCGCCAGCCGTCCCTCGGGGGGGGCGAGGACTGAAGCTTTCTTT. The encoded protein is CASRPSGGARTEAFF.

This clonotype was counted only a few times. The rearrangement joins TRBV19 to TRBJ2-1; 8 positions agree with TRBD2. The CDR3 loop spans 15 amino acids. The germline V gene encodes CDR1 LNHDA and CDR2 SQIVND (reference sequence). J was trimmed by 2 bases and V by 2 bases; bases with no gene match: 2. This CDR3 is CASSITGGAYNEQFF. The CDR3 DNA follows: TGTGCCAGTAGTATAACCGGGGGGGCCTACAATGAGCAGTTCTTC.

This chain uses TRBV11-2 with TRBJ2-7; 11 bases map to TRBD2. From germline, CDR1 is SGHAT and CDR2 FQNNGV. V lost 5 bases and J lost 1; bases outside the gene matches: 7. CDR3 size: 16 residues. CDR3 sequence (DNA): TGTGCCAGCAGCCGTAGCGGGGGGGGACTTTCCTACGAGCAGTACTTC. It yields the protein CASSRSGGGLSYEQYF.

V and J are TRBV2 and TRBJ2-1; D is unresolved. The CDR3 is made up of 14 amino acids. Germline V lookup: CDR1 SNHLY, CDR2 FYNNEI. V was shortened by 10 bases and J by 3 bases, with 16 bases between the two germline ends. The CDR3, as DNA: TGTGCCACAGGTCCAAACTTAAGCTACAATGAGCAGTTCTTC. Translating it yields CATGPNLSYNEQFF.